The 21 T cell receptor beta chains listed next were all sequenced from one sample in a study of CD4 and CD8 cells across lung adenocarcinoma regions. TCRdb reprocessed the PCR reads via MiXCR and lists one record per CDR3 protein. The data contain 9,500 to 12,000 distinct CDR3 sequences, 35% to 55% of them singletons. The specimen was CD8+ T cells from the margin of a lung tumor. Receptors were obtained from a male donor with lung adenocarcinoma. The CD4 and CD8 labels of this study may be unreliable.

This clonotype was seen repeatedly, ten times or more. The rearrangement uses TRBV6-9 and TRBJ1-2, with TRBD1 matching over 7 bases. The V gene's germline CDR1 is MNHGY and CDR2 SVAAGI. The CDR3 covers 16 residues. V trimming: 6 bases; J trimming: 2 bases; junction bases outside the gene matches: 12. The CDR3 loop is CASRRSPDRPNYGYTF. Here the CDR3 DNA reads TGTGCCAGCAGACGCTCTCCGGACAGGCCAAACTATGGCTACACCTTC.

The genes are TRBV9 and TRBJ2-7; no clear D. This CDR3 has 11 amino acids. The V end lost 4 bases, the J end lost 4 bases, and 6 bases lay between the germline ends. The V gene's germline CDR1 is SGDLS and CDR2 YYNGEE. The CDR3 bases are TGTGCCAGCAGCCCCCAGTACGAGCAGTACTTC. This encodes CASSPQYEQYF.

The gene calls are TRBV12-3 or TRBV12-4 and TRBJ2-1, with D uncertain. The better agreement between TRBJ2-7 and the DNA end casts doubt on the J call. CDR3 length equals 12 residues. CDR3 region: CASSFRHVKQYF. The CDR3 DNA reads as TGTGCCAGCAGTTTCCGGCATGTCAAGCAGTACTTC.

V and J are TRBV27 and TRBJ2-3; 7 bases align to TRBD2. The better agreement between TRBJ2-1 and the DNA end casts doubt on the J call. CDR3 length equals 15 residues. Germline V CDR1 and CDR2: MNHEY, SMNVEV (reference sequence). CDR3 DNA sequence: TGTGCCAGCAGTTCTCTGCCGGGACTAAGATCTGAGCAGTTCTTC. It codes for CASSSLPGLRSEQFF.

In regard to this clonotype: Its ends do not fully match the called genes, so a read error is possible. The chain has TRBV10-3 and TRBJ2-6; 11 nucleotides align to TRBD1. Germline V gene data show CDR1 as ENHRY and CDR2 as SYGVKD. The CDR3 has 16 residues. CDR3 protein: CATGTGGPSGAYVLNF. Written as DNA, the CDR3 is TGTGCCACCGGGACAGGGGGACCGTCGGGCGCCTACGTGCTGAATTTC.

As concerns this clonotype: One end of the junction varies from germline; a read error may be responsible. This sequence joins TRBV6-5 and TRBJ2-2, with TRBD1 identical over 7 bases. Germline lookup yields CDR1 MNHEY and CDR2 SVGAGI. The CDR3 length is 14 residues. CDR3 residues: CASSWTVSTGELYF. The CDR3 DNA reads as TGTGCCAGCAGTTGGACAGTTAGCACAGGGGAGCTGTATTTT.

The rearrangement uses TRBV10-3 and TRBJ1-2; TRBD1 matches at 11 bases. CDR1 and CDR2 (germline): ENHRY, SYGVKD. CDR3 size: 14 residues. V shed 10 bases, J shed 7 bases, and the junction held 11 bases outside the gene matches. The CDR3 coding sequence is TGTGCCACCAAGGGGACAGGGGGTCTTGGTGGCTACACCTTC. It codes for CATKGTGGLGGYTF.

This clonotype is categorized as medium-sized (0.01 to 0.1%). The rearrangement uses TRBV11-3 and TRBJ2-3, with TRBD2 matching over 8 bases. Germline CDR1 reads SGHNT; CDR2 reads YENEEA. CDR3 size: 15 residues. V lost 3 bases to trimming and J lost 2 bases; unmatched junction nucleotides: 4. CDR3 nucleotides: TGTGCCAGCAGCTTCGGCGGGGGGCCCACAGATACGCAGTATTTT. Protein product: CASSFGGGPTDTQYF. The full variable domain, with the rest looked up from reference TRBV11-3 and TRBJ2-3, is EAGVVQSPRYKIIEKKQPVAFWCNPISGHNTLYWYLQNLGQGPELLIRYENEEAVDDSQLPKDRFSAERLKGVDSTLKIQPAELGDSAVYLCASSFGGGPTDTQYFGPGTRLTVL.

This clonotype came up a few times. The chain uses TRBV10-1 and TRBJ1-1; the match to TRBD1 covers 8 bases. Trimming at V came to 9 bases and at J to 3 bases, leaving 15 bases not matched to a gene. The length of the CDR3 is 16 residues. Germline assignment: CDR1 WNHNN and CDR2 SYGVQD (reference sequence). The CDR3 bases are TGCGCCAGTTACCGGGACAGGAGGCCTTCAGACACTGAAGCTTTCTTT. Amino acid sequence: CASYRDRRPSDTEAFF.

By sample share, this clonotype is medium-sized. This chain links TRBV6-1 with TRBJ2-7; 8 bases are shared with TRBD1. This CDR3 has 14 amino acids. The germline V gene has CDR1 MNHNS and CDR2 SASEGT. Trimming at V came to 4 bases and at J to 3 bases, leaving 5 bases not matched to a gene. CDR3 amino acids: CASSGGQEYYEQYF. The CDR3 nucleotides are TGTGCCAGCAGTGGGGGACAGGAATACTACGAGCAGTACTTC.

CDR3 in amino acids: CATSDKSYEQYF. In DNA form, the CDR3 reads TGTGCCACCAGTGATAAATCCTACGAGCAGTACTTC. V usage is TRBV24-1 and J usage is TRBJ2-7; D ambiguous. The V end lost 3 bases, the J end lost 1 base, and 3 bases lay between the germline ends. The CDR3 has 12 residues. Per germline, CDR1 KGHDR and CDR2 SFDVKD.

The rearrangement joins TRBV6-1 to TRBJ2-3; maybe TRBD2 (5 bases). The CDR3 runs 15 residues. V lost 7 bases, J lost 6 bases, and 20 bases lay in between. Per germline, CDR1 MNHNS and CDR2 SASEGT. Here the CDR3 DNA reads TGTGCCAGCAACATAGAGACTATCGGGAACGATACGCAGTATTTT. It specifies CASNIETIGNDTQYF.

The rearrangement links TRBV30 to TRBJ1-6; D perhaps matches TRBD1 (5 bases). CDR3 size: 14 residues. Trimming removed 2 bases from V and 6 bases from J, with 11 bases in between. In germline, CDR1 is GTSNPN, CDR2 SVGIG (reference sequence). In DNA, the CDR3 is TGTGCCTGGAGTCCGGGGCATTTTAATTCACCCCTCCACTTT. It codes for CAWSPGHFNSPLHF.

Regarding this clonotype: Relative to the germline gene, one junction end is altered; a read error may explain this. This chain joins TRBV6-1 and TRBJ2-1; 9 bases match TRBD2. The length of the CDR3 is 15 residues. In germline, CDR1 is MNHNS, CDR2 SASEGT. CDR3 in DNA: TGTGCCAGCAGCCCTGGACTAGCGAGACACAATGAGCAGTATTTC. Protein product: CASSPGLARHNEQYF.

The count of this clonotype is one. CDR3 in DNA: TGTGCCAGCAGCGGGGCGGGGAGGGGGGGCAATGAGCAGTTCTTC. Translating gives CASSGAGRGGNEQFF. V is TRBV12-3 or TRBV12-4 and J is TRBJ2-1; tentative D call: TRBD2 (7 bases). The CDR3 spans 15 residues. Trimming took off 6 bases at V and 6 bases at J, with 18 bases between the two ends.

CDR3 in amino acids: CASSPQRLAGGGVTDTQYF. In DNA, the CDR3 is TGTGCCAGCAGTCCCCAGAGGCTAGCGGGAGGGGGTGTGACAGATACGCAGTATTTT. The V and J genes are TRBV6-1 and TRBJ2-3, with 12 nucleotides matching TRBD2. The CDR3 length is 19 residues. The V gene end was trimmed by 5 bases and the J gene end by 3 bases; junction bases not matched to a gene: 15. Germline values: CDR1 MNHNS, CDR2 SASEGT.

Judged by abundance, this clonotype is medium-sized. This sequence joins TRBV6-1 and TRBJ2-5; 7 bases fit TRBD2. With V trimmed by 3 bases and J by 7 bases, 11 bases remained unmatched. The CDR3 has 15 amino acids. Germline V gene data show CDR1 as MNHNS and CDR2 as SASEGT. The CDR3 nucleotides read TGTGCCAGCAGTGACCCAAGTAGCGGGCCATTGACCCAGTACTTC. It encodes CASSDPSSGPLTQYF.

This chain links TRBV6-5 with TRBJ2-1, with 7 positions matching TRBD2. TRBJ2-7 explains the end of the DNA better; the J call may be wrong. Germline lookup yields CDR1 MNHEY and CDR2 SVGAGI. The CDR3 runs to 15 residues. CDR3 residues: CASSYLGTTTNEQYF. DNA for the CDR3: TGTGCCAGCAGTTACCTCGGGACTACTACGAACGAGCAGTACTTC.

This clonotype is medium-sized. The rearrangement uses TRBV6-6 and TRBJ2-5, with 8 nucleotides matching TRBD1. This CDR3 is built from 12 residues. The germline gives CDR1 MNHNY, CDR2 SVGAGI (reference sequence). The V gene end was trimmed by 6 bases and the J gene end by 4 bases; junction bases not matched to a gene: 1. CDR3 sequence (DNA): TGTGCCAGCAGACAGGGGGGAGAGACCCAGTACTTC. Its translation is CASRQGGETQYF.

This clonotype counts as medium-sized. The chain has TRBV6-5 and TRBJ2-2, with D possibly being TRBD1 (5 bases). CDR3 length: 18 residues. Trimming left V 2 bases short and J 3 bases short, with 19 bases between. From germline, CDR1 is MNHEY and CDR2 SVGAGI. The CDR3 coding sequence is TGTGCCAGCAGTTACACAGGATACTTAGACACTTACACCGGGGAGCTGTTTTTT. This codes for CASSYTGYLDTYTGELFF.

This clonotype was seen repeatedly, ten times or more. V usage is TRBV6-5 and J usage is TRBJ1-2, with TRBD1 identical over 7 bases. The CDR3 is 18 residues long. V dropped 4 bases and J dropped 8; count of bases not matched to a gene: 22. Germline V gives CDR1 MNHEY, CDR2 SVGAGI. The CDR3 region is CASSFWYSVRQGVEGYTF. The DNA for the CDR3 is TGTGCCAGCAGTTTCTGGTACAGTGTTCGGCAGGGGGTTGAGGGCTACACCTTC.